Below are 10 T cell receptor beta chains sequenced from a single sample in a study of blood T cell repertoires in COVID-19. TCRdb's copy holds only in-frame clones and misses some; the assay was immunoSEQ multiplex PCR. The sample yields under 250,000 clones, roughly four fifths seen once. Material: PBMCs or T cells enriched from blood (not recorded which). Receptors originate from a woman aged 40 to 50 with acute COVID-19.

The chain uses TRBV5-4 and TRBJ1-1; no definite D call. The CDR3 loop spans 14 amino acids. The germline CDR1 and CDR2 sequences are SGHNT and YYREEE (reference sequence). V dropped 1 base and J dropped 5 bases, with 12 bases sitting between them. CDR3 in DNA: TGTGCCAGCAGCTTGCCGTCCTCGGGAACTGAAGCTTTCTTT. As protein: CASSLPSSGTEAFF.

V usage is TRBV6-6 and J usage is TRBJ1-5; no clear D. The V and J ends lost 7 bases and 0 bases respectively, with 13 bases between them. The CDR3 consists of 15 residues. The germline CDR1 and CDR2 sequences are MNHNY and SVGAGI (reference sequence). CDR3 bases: TGTGCCAGCACCCTCTATGGTAATAGCAATCAGCCCCAGCATTTT. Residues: CASTLYGNSNQPQHF.

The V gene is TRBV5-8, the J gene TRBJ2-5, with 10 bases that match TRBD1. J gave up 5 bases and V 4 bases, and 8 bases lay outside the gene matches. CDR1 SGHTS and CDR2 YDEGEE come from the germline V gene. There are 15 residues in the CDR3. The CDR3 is CASSTGDRGRETQYF. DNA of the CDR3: TGTGCCAGCAGCACAGGGGACAGGGGAAGGGAGACCCAGTACTTC.

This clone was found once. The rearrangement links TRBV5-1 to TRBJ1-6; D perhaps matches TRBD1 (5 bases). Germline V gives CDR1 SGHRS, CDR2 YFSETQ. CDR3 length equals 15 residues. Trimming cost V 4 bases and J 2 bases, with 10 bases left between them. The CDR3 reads CASSGAGPYNSPLHF. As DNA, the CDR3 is TGCGCCAGCAGCGGGGCAGGACCCTATAATTCACCCCTCCACTTT.

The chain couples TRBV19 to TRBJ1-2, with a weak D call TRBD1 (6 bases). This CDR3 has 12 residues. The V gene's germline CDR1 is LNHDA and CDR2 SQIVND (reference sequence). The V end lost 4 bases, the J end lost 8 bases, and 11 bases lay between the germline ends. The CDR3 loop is CASSTQGIGYTF. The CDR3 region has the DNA TGTGCCAGTAGTACGCAGGGGATCGGCTACACCTTC.

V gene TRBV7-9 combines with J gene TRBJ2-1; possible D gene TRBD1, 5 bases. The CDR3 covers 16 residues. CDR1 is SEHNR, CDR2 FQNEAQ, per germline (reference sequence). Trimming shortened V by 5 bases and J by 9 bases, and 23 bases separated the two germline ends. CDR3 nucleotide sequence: TGTGCCAGCAGCCCCCGACAGACCCTTAGACAAAGTGAGCAGTTCTTC. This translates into CASSPRQTLRQSEQFF.

This CDR3 reads CASSLSIGRGNTIYF. CDR3 DNA sequence: TGTGCCAGCAGTTTATCGATCGGTCGGGGAAACACCATATATTTT. V usage is TRBV27 and J usage is TRBJ1-3; D is ambiguous. V was pared by 0 bases and J by 4 bases, with 10 bases between. Germline V gene data show CDR1 as MNHEY and CDR2 as SMNVEV (reference sequence). This CDR3 is 15 amino acids long.

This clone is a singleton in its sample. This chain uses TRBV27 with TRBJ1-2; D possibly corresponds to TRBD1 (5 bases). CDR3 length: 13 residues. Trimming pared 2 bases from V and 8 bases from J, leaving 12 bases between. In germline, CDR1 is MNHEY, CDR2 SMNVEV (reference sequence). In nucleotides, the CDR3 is TGTGCCAGCAGTTTAGGGGGGGGTGGAGGCTACACCTTC. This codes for CASSLGGGGGYTF.

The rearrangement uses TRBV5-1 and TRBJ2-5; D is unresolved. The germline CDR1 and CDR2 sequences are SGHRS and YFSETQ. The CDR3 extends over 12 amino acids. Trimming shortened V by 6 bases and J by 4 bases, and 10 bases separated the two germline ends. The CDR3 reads CASTLGSETQYF. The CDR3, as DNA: TGCGCCAGCACTCTAGGTTCAGAGACCCAGTACTTC.

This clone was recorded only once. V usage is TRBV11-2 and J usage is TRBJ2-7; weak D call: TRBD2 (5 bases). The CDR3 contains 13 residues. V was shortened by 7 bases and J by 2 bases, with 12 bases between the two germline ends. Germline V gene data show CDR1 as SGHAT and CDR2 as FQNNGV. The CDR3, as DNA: TGTGCCAGCACCGCGGGCTCCCCCTACGAGCAGTACTTC. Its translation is CASTAGSPYEQYF. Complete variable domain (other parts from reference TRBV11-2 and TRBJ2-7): EAGVAQSPRYKIIEKRQSVAFWCNPISGHATLYWYQQILGQGPKLLIQFQNNGVVDDSQLPKDRFSAERLKGVDSTLKIQPAKLEDSAVYLCASTAGSPYEQYFGPGTRLTVT.